This TCR beta chain was sequenced in a study of shared clonotypes between healthy human individuals. Notes on the study in general: All-four-donor shared clonotypes had higher generation probabilities than non-shared clonotypes did.

On this clone: Its antigen remains unknown.

Per the germline V gene, CDR1 is MNHEY and CDR2 is SMNVEV (reference sequence). V was pared by 5 bases and J by 0 bases, with 10 bases of the junction left unmatched. The length of the CDR3 is 18 residues. Researchers divided each subset's genomic DNA evenly across several immunoSEQ plates. TCRdb's copy holds only in-frame clones and misses some; the assay was immunoSEQ multiplex PCR. The table shows about 700,000 clones, with around 74% occurring only once. J is TRBJ2-6 and V is TRBV27; 7 bases are a match to TRBD1. The sample taken for sequencing was memory CD4+ T cells sorted from blood. Subset defined: CD45RA-negative fraction. This receptor was obtained from a woman in her twenties or thirties in good health. The CDR3 here is CASSHRGRRYSGANVLTF. CDR3 DNA sequence: TGTGCCAGCAGTCACAGGGGAAGGCGGTACTCTGGGGCCAACGTCCTGACTTTC. Based on the CDR3 plus reference TRBV27 and TRBJ2-6, the full variable domain is EAQVTQNPRYLITVTGKKLTVTCSQNMNHEYMSWYRQDPGLGLRQIYYSMNVEVTDKGDVPEGYKVSRKEKRNFPLILESPSPNQTSLYFCASSHRGRRYSGANVLTFGAGSRLTVL.